The 8 T cell receptor beta chains in this list originate from one sample, sequenced in a study of prognosis after radiotherapy for stage I lung cancer. Starting from genomic DNA, TCR beta CDR3 was amplified through two-round multiplex PCR. For every TRBV and TRBJ gene, a specific primer was used in first-round PCR. TCRdb ran MiXCR on the multiplex PCR reads and lists one entry per CDR3 protein. The table lists about 20,000 distinct CDR3 sequences, roughly 43% of them singletons. Sequenced material: PBMCs, taken before or after stereotactic body radiation therapy (not recorded which). The receptor source for this set is a donor over 45 with non-small cell lung cancer.

This clonotype has at least ten counts. V gene TRBV7-2 combines with J gene TRBJ2-3; 8 bases are shared with TRBD2. J gave up 7 bases and V 1 base, and 10 bases lay outside the gene matches. From germline, CDR1 is SGHTA and CDR2 FQGNSA. This CDR3 spans 16 amino acids. The CDR3 here is CASSLGPGGARHTQYF. The CDR3 DNA is TGTGCCAGCAGCTTAGGTCCCGGGGGGGCCAGGCATACGCAGTATTTT.

This clonotype was seen at least ten times. The genes are TRBV3-1 and TRBJ1-1, with 9 positions matching TRBD1. The CDR3 is 13 residues long. CDR1 is LGHDT, CDR2 YNNKEL, per germline (reference sequence). The junction had 4 bases not matched to a gene; V was cut back by 6 bases and J by 5 bases. CDR3 sequence reads: CASRVQGATEAFF. CDR3 nucleotide sequence: TGTGCCAGCAGGGTACAGGGGGCAACTGAAGCTTTCTTT.

The CDR3 reads CASSLATSGSGEQYF. The CDR3 DNA reads as TGTGCCAGCAGTTTAGCGACTAGCGGGAGCGGCGAGCAGTACTTC. This sequence joins TRBV28 and TRBJ2-7; 12 nucleotides match TRBD2. Germline V lookup: CDR1 MDHEN, CDR2 SYDVKM. The CDR3 contains 15 residues. The V and J ends lost 2 bases and 6 bases, in that order; junction bases with no gene match: 5. The variable domain in full, completed from reference TRBV28 and TRBJ2-7, reads DVKVTQSSRYLVKRTGEKVFLECVQDMDHENMFWYRQDPGLGLRLIYFSYDVKMKEKGDIPEGYSVSREKKERFSLILESASTNQTSMYLCASSLATSGSGEQYFGPGTRLTVT.

This sequence joins TRBV6-1 and TRBJ2-1; 8 nucleotides agree with TRBD1. The V gene end was trimmed by 3 bases and the J gene end by 9 bases; junction bases not matched to a gene: 13. The CDR3 is 16 amino acids. Germline assignment: CDR1 MNHNS and CDR2 SASEGT. CDR3 in DNA: TGTGCCAGCAGTGACCCCCCGGGACAGGCGTTGAGTGAGCAGTTCTTC. Translation gives CASSDPPGQALSEQFF.

The table lists this clonotype with many counts. The V call is TRBV5-1, the J call TRBJ2-1, with no clear D. CDR3 length equals 15 residues. Trimming took off 0 bases at V and 6 bases at J, with 13 bases between the two ends. CDR1 and CDR2 (germline): SGHRS, YFSETQ. The CDR3 nucleotides read TGCGCCAGCAGCTTGGACCGGGTTGCTCCCAATGAGCAGTTCTTC. Translated, it gives CASSLDRVAPNEQFF.

By its share, this clonotype is large. This rearrangement joins TRBV7-9 to TRBJ1-2; 7 nucleotides line up with TRBD1. The CDR3 loop spans 15 amino acids. Germline loops: CDR1 SEHNR, CDR2 FQNEAQ (reference sequence). Unmatched junction bases numbered 10, after V lost 5 bases and J lost 4 bases. The CDR3 region has the DNA TGTGCCAGCAGCCTTTCCACTAGGGGGCTCTATGGCTACACCTTC. The encoded protein is CASSLSTRGLYGYTF. Looking up the rest from reference TRBV7-9 and TRBJ1-2 gives the full variable domain: DTGVSQNPRHKITKRGQNVTFRCDPISEHNRLYWYRQTLGQGPEFLTYFQNEAQLEKSRLLSDRFSAERPKGSFSTLEIQRTEQGDSAMYLCASSLSTRGLYGYTFGSGTRLTVV.

The table lists this clonotype with a count of one. The rearrangement joins TRBV7-2 to TRBJ1-2; 7 bases fit TRBD1. Unmatched junction bases numbered 9, after V lost 5 bases and J lost 9 bases. The CDR3 contains 13 residues. From germline, CDR1 is SGHTA and CDR2 FQGNSA. This CDR3 is CASSVGTVYCYTF. DNA of the CDR3: TGTGCCAGCAGCGTCGGGACAGTTTATTGCTACACCTTC. The variable domain in full, with the rest retrieved from reference TRBV7-2 and TRBJ1-2, is GAGVSQSPSNKVTEKGKDVELRCDPISGHTALYWYRQSLGQGLEFLIYFQGNSAPDKSGLPSDRFSAERTGGSVSTLTIQRTQQEDSAVYLCASSVGTVYCYTFGSGTRLTVV.

To note about this clonotype: A far larger clone is one base from this, pointing to a likely read error. V and J are TRBV28 and TRBJ1-4; D may be TRBD1 (6 bases). In germline, CDR1 is MDHEN, CDR2 SYDVKM. Trimming left V 7 bases short and J 12 bases short, with 18 bases between. This CDR3 spans 13 amino acids. CDR3 bases: TGTGCCAGCATGGGGGAGGGTGGGGGCCAACTGTTTTTT. It codes for CASMGEGGGQLFF. Filled out from reference TRBV28 and TRBJ1-4, the complete variable domain reads DVKVTQSSRYLVKRTGEKVFLECVQDMDHENMFWYRQDPGLGLRLIYFSYDVKMKEKGDIPEGYSVSREKKERFSLILESASTNQTSMYLCASMGEGGGQLFFGSGTQLSVL.